This passage covers 17 T cell receptor beta chains from one sample sequenced in a study of CD8+ T cells in alopecia areata. Investigators isolated RNA and reverse transcribed it into cDNA to act as the sequencing template. TCRdb's table, derived via immunoSEQ multiplex PCR, lists solely in-frame clones and lacks some. Of 80,000 to 100,000 clones listed, 41% are singletons. Input material: CD4+ T cells sorted from blood. These receptors all stem from a human donor with alopecia areata.

This chain links TRBV6-6 with TRBJ2-5; D tentatively fits TRBD1 or TRBD2 (5 bases each). The V gene lost 3 bases and the J gene lost 2 bases, with 16 bases spanning the gap. Germline assignment: CDR1 MNHNY and CDR2 SVGAGI (reference sequence). The CDR3 is made up of 16 amino acids. CDR3 region: CASSYGRQRGQETQYF. The DNA of the CDR3 is TGTGCCAGCAGTTATGGCAGGCAGAGGGGACAAGAGACCCAGTACTTC.

This clone showed up just a few times. DNA for the CDR3: TGCGCCAGCAGAAAGGGCGCCATAAGCTCCTACGAGCAGTACTTC. Translating it yields CASRKGAISSYEQYF. This chain links TRBV5-1 with TRBJ2-7, with D unresolved. Trimming stripped 5 bases from V and 0 bases from J, with 15 bases between. The CDR3 runs 15 residues. Germline V CDR1 and CDR2: SGHRS, YFSETQ.

There are a few counts of this clone. The V gene is TRBV18, the J gene TRBJ1-4; D gene uncertain. Germline assignment: CDR1 KGHSH and CDR2 LQKENI. This CDR3 is built from 12 residues. V lost 3 bases and J 2 bases, leaving 1 base between the germline ends. The CDR3 loop is CASSPTNEKLFF. CDR3 sequence (DNA): TGTGCCAGCTCACCGACTAATGAAAAACTGTTTTTT.

This clone has just a few counts. This chain connects TRBV5-1 to TRBJ2-5; unclear D gene. The CDR3 totals 15 residues. The germline CDR1 and CDR2 sequences are SGHRS and YFSETQ. V lost 0 bases to trimming and J lost 1 base, with 10 bases between them. CDR3 protein: CASSLGATSQETQYF. CDR3 DNA: TGCGCCAGCAGCTTGGGGGCCACGTCCCAAGAGACCCAGTACTTC.

This chain links TRBV11-2 with TRBJ2-7; D gene uncertain. The CDR3 extends over 14 amino acids. The V gene lost 2 bases and the J gene lost 2 bases, with 10 bases spanning the gap. Germline CDR1 reads SGHAT; CDR2 reads FQNNGV. CDR3 nucleotide sequence: TGTGCCAGCAGCTTAACAGATGCGACCTACGAGCAGTACTTC. Translation gives CASSLTDATYEQYF.

Only a few counts were recorded for this clone. The genes are TRBV18 and TRBJ2-7, with D tentatively TRBD1 (5 bases). The CDR3 has 14 residues. Germline CDR1 and CDR2: KGHSH and LQKENI. V was trimmed by 5 bases and J by 2 bases, leaving 13 bases between them. CDR3 amino acids: CASSSSGITYEQYF. CDR3 sequence (DNA): TGTGCCAGCTCATCATCAGGGATCACCTACGAGCAGTACTTC. The variable domain in full, with the rest retrieved from reference TRBV18 and TRBJ2-7, is NAGVMQNPRHLVRRRGQEARLRCSPMKGHSHVYWYRQLPEEGLKFMVYLQKENIIDESGMPKERFSAEFPKEGPSILRIQQVVRGDSAAYFCASSSSGITYEQYFGPGTRLTVT.

V is TRBV9 and J is TRBJ2-3; D ambiguous. Germline-derived CDR1 and CDR2 are SGDLS and YYNGEE. V gave up 7 bases and J gave up 4 bases, with 7 bases separating them. The CDR3 runs 11 residues. CDR3 residues: CASSYSDTQYF. CDR3 nucleotides: TGTGCCAGCTCTTATTCAGATACGCAGTATTTT.

This rearrangement joins TRBV7-2 to TRBJ2-7; D gene uncertain. The germline gives CDR1 SGHTA, CDR2 FQGNSA. The CDR3 is 11 residues long. V lost 3 bases and J 4 bases, leaving 4 bases between the germline ends. CDR3 DNA sequence: TGTGCCAGCAGCTTTGAATACGAGCAGTACTTC. The encoded protein is CASSFEYEQYF. The full variable domain, its missing parts supplied by reference TRBV7-2 and TRBJ2-7, is GAGVSQSPSNKVTEKGKDVELRCDPISGHTALYWYRQSLGQGLEFLIYFQGNSAPDKSGLPSDRFSAERTGGSVSTLTIQRTQQEDSAVYLCASSFEYEQYFGPGTRLTVT.

The chain employs TRBV28 and TRBJ2-7, with TRBD1 matching over 8 bases. The germline V gene has CDR1 MDHEN and CDR2 SYDVKM. J lost 2 bases, V lost 4 bases, and 1 base had no gene match. This CDR3 comprises 13 residues. CDR3 in amino acids: CASSWGQAYEQYF. The CDR3 nucleotides read TGTGCCAGCAGTTGGGGACAGGCCTACGAGCAGTACTTC.

The V and J genes are TRBV29-1 and TRBJ2-1; 8 positions match TRBD1. The CDR3 is made up of 14 amino acids. CDR1 and CDR2 from the germline V gene are SQVTM and ANQGSEA. V gave up 8 bases and J gave up 4 bases; unmatched junction bases: 10. The CDR3 protein is CSTDDRGLYNEQFF. The CDR3 DNA follows: TGCAGCACTGACGACAGGGGATTGTACAATGAGCAGTTCTTC.

The chain carries TRBV2 and TRBJ2-3; 9 nucleotides match TRBD2. CDR3 size: 14 residues. Losses at the gene ends were 8 bases for V and 1 base for J; bases not matched to a gene: 4. The germline V gene has CDR1 SNHLY and CDR2 FYNNEI. The CDR3 protein is CASSVAGGTDTQYF. CDR3 in DNA: TGTGCCAGCTCCGTAGCGGGAGGCACAGATACGCAGTATTTT.

This clone has a single count. The chain combines TRBV4-3 with TRBJ2-4; D may be TRBD1 or TRBD2 (5 bases each). Trimming removed 1 base at V and 1 base at J, with 11 bases between. The CDR3 consists of 16 residues. Germline V lookup: CDR1 LGHNA, CDR2 YSLEER. This CDR3 is CASSQVGALAKNIQYF. Here the CDR3 DNA reads TGCGCCAGCAGCCAAGTCGGGGCTCTGGCCAAAAACATTCAGTACTTC.

The chain carries TRBV7-9 and TRBJ2-1; 11 positions match TRBD2. The CDR3 covers 15 residues. The germline gives CDR1 SEHNR, CDR2 FQNEAQ (reference sequence). The V segment lost 2 bases and the J segment 5 bases; nucleotides outside the gene matches: 2. CDR3 coding DNA: TGTGCCAGCAGCTTACTAGCGGGAGGTAACAATGAGCAGTTCTTC. Translation gives CASSLLAGGNNEQFF.

This clone was counted only a few times. The chain recombines TRBV12-5 with TRBJ1-5; no clear D gene. The germline V and J ends were trimmed by 6 bases and 3 bases, with 3 bases remaining between them. The V gene's germline CDR1 is LGHNT and CDR2 FRNRAP. The CDR3 loop spans 11 amino acids. In DNA form, the CDR3 reads TGTGCTAGTGGGAACAATCAGCCCCAGCATTTT. Translated, it gives CASGNNQPQHF. Full variable domain (outside the CDR3, taken from reference TRBV12-5 and TRBJ1-5): DARVTQTPRHKVTEMGQEVTMRCQPILGHNTVFWYRQTMMQGLELLAYFRNRAPLDDSGMPKDRFSAEMPDATLATLKIQPSEPRDSAVYFCASGNNQPQHFGDGTRLSIL.

This clone was counted only a few times. V and J are TRBV7-2 and TRBJ2-1; D may be TRBD1 or TRBD2 (5 bases each). Looked up from germline, CDR1 is SGHTA and CDR2 is FQGNSA. V shed 9 bases and J shed 6 bases, with 6 bases lying between them. This CDR3 region has 10 residues. The CDR3 spells CASGGNEQFF. CDR3 bases: TGTGCCAGTGGGGGCAATGAGCAGTTCTTC. The full variable domain, with the rest looked up from reference TRBV7-2 and TRBJ2-1, is GAGVSQSPSNKVTEKGKDVELRCDPISGHTALYWYRQSLGQGLEFLIYFQGNSAPDKSGLPSDRFSAERTGGSVSTLTIQRTQQEDSAVYLCASGGNEQFFGPGTRLTVL.

This clone occurred a few times. The chain employs TRBV4-2 and TRBJ2-1, with a weak D call TRBD1 (5 bases). The V end lost 0 bases, the J end lost 4 bases, and 16 bases lay between the germline ends. This CDR3 is built from 17 residues. Germline V gene sequence: CDR1 LGHNA, CDR2 YNFKEQ. The CDR3 DNA reads as TGTGCCAGCAGCCAAGATGAGACAGCGAACCAGTACAATGAGCAGTTCTTC. Translated: CASSQDETANQYNEQFF.

To note about this clone: The CDR3 ends on some other residue instead of the conserved phenylalanine or tryptophan, so this is likely a read error. It is unclear where the CDR3 begins or ends on the DNA, so no DNA is shown, and the CDR3 is as TCRdb lists it. The chain uses TRBV2 and TRBJ2-7; the D segment call TRBD1 is taken from the table without a DNA check. Germline CDR1 is SNHLY and CDR2 is FYNNEI. The CDR3 sequence runs 12 residues, both termini included. The CDR3 here is CASSEAGGQAEA.